The rows below give T cell receptor beta chains drawn from one sample of a study of identical twins. Using its own MiXCR run on the 5' RACE reads, TCRdb lists one record per CDR3 protein. Of hundreds of thousands of distinct CDR3 sequences in the sample, around 10% were seen once. Material: memory (CD45RO+) T cells sorted from blood. Source of these receptors: a woman in her late teens or twenties in good health. Each CDR3 is given with its conserved first and last residue. The D gene is left open where the match is weak. Where a row states a size, it is once, few, many or the class of an expanded clone; other rows omit it.

TRBV18	TRBJ2-5	14	NA	TRBD1	CASQHEGAFETQYF	TGTGCCAGCCAACATGAGGGGGCTTTTGAGACCCAGTACTTC
TRBV3-1	TRBJ2-1	17	few	TRBD2	CASSPTSGGSSYNEQFF	TGTGCCAGCAGCCCTACTAGCGGGGGGAGCTCCTACAATGAGCAGTTCTTC
TRBV7-9	TRBJ1-1	15	few	TRBD1	CASSSEGALSLGAFF	TGTGCCAGCAGCAGTGAGGGGGCCCTCAGCTTGGGAGCTTTCTTT
TRBV12-5	TRBJ1-2	15	many	TRBD1	CASGFADREGYGYTF	TGTGCTAGTGGTTTTGCGGACAGGGAGGGCTATGGCTACACCTTC
TRBV20-1	TRBJ2-7	18	NA	NA	CSARAGAGRGHILYEQCF	TGCAGTGCTAGGGCTGGTGCGGGGCGGGGGCACATTCTTTACGAGCAGTGCTTC
TRBV20-1	TRBJ2-1	14	NA	TRBD2	CGLAGGNLKNEQFF	TGCGGACTAGCGGGAGGGAACTTAAAAAATGAGCAGTTCTTC
TRBV5-5	TRBJ2-5	13	once	NA	CASSSGLRETQYF	TGTGCCAGCAGCTCGGGGCTTCGAGAGACCCAGTACTTC
TRBV20-1	TRBJ2-7	12	few	NA	CSAFKTGHEQYF	TGCAGTGCCTTTAAGACAGGTCACGAGCAGTACTTC
TRBV7-2	TRBJ2-3	13	many	NA	CASSSGGTDTQYF	TGTGCCAGCAGCTCGGGGGGCACAGATACGCAGTATTTT
TRBV6-2/TRBV6-3	TRBJ2-6	18	few	NA	CASSYAGASSSGANVLTF	TGTGCCAGCAGTTACGCCGGGGCCAGCTCCTCTGGGGCCAACGTCCTGACTTTC
TRBV12-3/TRBV12-4	TRBJ2-1	16	few	TRBD1	CASSATQGSSYNEQFF	TGTGCCAGCAGTGCCACACAGGGGAGCTCCTACAATGAGCAGTTCTTC
TRBV10-3	TRBJ1-5	12	many	NA	CAIREGNQPQHF	TGTGCCATCAGAGAGGGCAATCAGCCCCAGCATTTT
TRBV29-1	TRBJ1-2	12	few	NA	CSVEGTNYGYTF	TGCAGCGTTGAGGGGACGAATTATGGCTACACCTTC
TRBV11-2	TRBJ2-1	15	few	TRBD2	CASSPALAGLNEQFF	TGTGCCAGCAGCCCAGCACTAGCGGGCCTCAATGAGCAGTTCTTC
TRBV5-1	TRBJ1-2	11	medium-sized	NA	CASSLQYGYTF	TGCGCCAGCAGCTTACAGTATGGCTACACCTTC
TRBV12-3/TRBV12-4	TRBJ2-2	15	NA	NA	CASSLLWERTGELFF	TGTGCCAGCAGCCTGTTGTGGGAGAGGACCGGGGAGCTGTTTTTT
TRBV10-3	TRBJ2-6	14	NA	TRBD2	CATGGSAGANVLTF	TGTGCCACGGGGGGGTCGGCTGGGGCCAACGTCCTGACTTTC
TRBV5-8	TRBJ2-6	15	NA	NA	CASGRAISGANVLTF	TGTGCCAGCGGACGGGCGATCTCTGGGGCCAACGTCCTGACTTTC
TRBV7-6	TRBJ2-7	17	few	TRBD2	CASSWSSGGDSSYEQYF	TGTGCCAGCAGCTGGTCTAGCGGGGGGGACAGCTCCTACGAGCAGTACTTC
TRBV20-1	TRBJ1-2	14	NA	TRBD1	CSANYGTGPYGYTF	TGCAGTGCTAACTACGGGACAGGGCCCTATGGCTACACCTTC
TRBV18	TRBJ2-7	14	many	NA	CASSPGSLLGEQYF	TGTGCCAGCTCACCGGGCTCCCTACTAGGTGAGCAGTACTTC
TRBV12-3/TRBV12-4	TRBJ2-1	17	many	NA	CASSTFKTDASYNEQFF	TGTGCCAGCAGTACATTCAAGACGGACGCTTCCTACAATGAGCAGTTCTTC
TRBV7-2	TRBJ2-1	16	many	TRBD2	CASSLGGSRSYNEQFF	TGTGCCAGCAGCTTAGGCGGGAGTAGGTCCTACAATGAGCAGTTCTTC
TRBV7-9	TRBJ2-1	14	NA	NA	CASSFAAGGDEQFF	TGTGCCAGCAGCTTCGCGGCGGGTGGCGATGAGCAGTTCTTC
TRBV7-2	TRBJ2-7	15	NA	TRBD2	CASRLLAGGSYEQYF	TGTGCCAGCAGGTTACTAGCGGGAGGTTCCTACGAGCAGTACTTC
TRBV7-9	TRBJ2-2	16	many	TRBD1	CASSLQGAVNTGELFF	TGTGCCAGCAGCTTGCAGGGGGCGGTGAACACCGGGGAGCTGTTTTTT
TRBV30	TRBJ1-4	13	many	NA	CAWSGGTDEKLFF	TGTGCCTGGAGTGGAGGGACGGATGAAAAACTGTTTTTT
TRBV6-1	TRBJ2-3	14	NA	NA	CASALAPGTDTQYF	TGTGCCAGCGCGCTAGCGCCGGGCACAGATACGCAGTATTTT
TRBV20-1	TRBJ2-4	13	NA	NA	CSAIPGSADIQYF	TGCAGTGCTATACCCGGCTCGGCGGACATTCAGTACTTC
TRBV11-2	TRBJ2-5	17	few	TRBD2	CASSVGRVRLAQETQYF	TGTGCCAGCAGCGTAGGGAGGGTGAGGCTAGCCCAAGAGACCCAGTACTTC
TRBV12-3/TRBV12-4	TRBJ2-2	16	NA	NA	CASSFPAVSGTGELFF	TGTGCCAGCAGTTTTCCTGCCGTTTCGGGGACCGGGGAGCTGTTTTTT
TRBV7-9	TRBJ1-2	14	many	TRBD1	CASSLGTGTYGYTF	TGTGCCAGCAGCTTGGGGACAGGGACCTATGGCTACACCTTC
TRBV12-3/TRBV12-4	TRBJ1-1	13	NA	NA	CASSTGIKTEAFF	TGTGCCAGCAGCACAGGTATAAAGACTGAAGCTTTCTTT
TRBV5-1	TRBJ1-1	15	few	NA	CASSSQTASNTEAFF	TGCGCCAGCAGCTCACAAACAGCAAGTAACACTGAAGCTTTCTTT
TRBV5-1	TRBJ2-3	17	NA	NA	CASSLGRTPTNTDTQYF	TGCGCCAGCAGCTTGGGACGAACGCCTACAAACACAGATACGCAGTATTTT
TRBV12-3/TRBV12-4	TRBJ1-3	15	many	NA	CASSLLPEPGNTIYF	TGTGCCAGCAGTTTATTGCCGGAACCTGGAAACACCATATATTTT
TRBV20-1	TRBJ2-1	15	NA	TRBD2	CSARGGLAGDNEQFF	TGCAGTGCTAGAGGTGGCCTAGCGGGGGATAATGAGCAGTTCTTC
TRBV5-5	TRBJ2-7	14	many	NA	CASSLAWGGYEQYF	TGTGCCAGCAGCTTGGCTTGGGGAGGCTACGAGCAGTACTTC
TRBV25-1	TRBJ2-3	17	NA	TRBD1	CASSEILGQGAMDTQYF	TGTGCCAGCAGTGAAATCCTGGGACAGGGTGCAATGGATACGCAGTATTTT
TRBV7-8	TRBJ2-4	17	few	TRBD1	CASSPQGQVGTKNIQYF	TGTGCCAGCAGCCCCCAAGGACAGGTGGGAACCAAAAACATTCAGTACTTC
TRBV12-3/TRBV12-4	TRBJ2-2	15	many	NA	CASSLAYGNTGELFF	TGTGCCAGCAGTTTAGCGTATGGTAACACCGGGGAGCTGTTTTTT
TRBV5-1	TRBJ2-1	15	many	NA	CASSFLDNSYNEQFF	TGCGCCAGCAGCTTTCTGGACAACTCCTACAATGAGCAGTTCTTC
TRBV5-1	TRBJ2-7	15	NA	TRBD1	CASSQGTGRLYEQYF	TGCGCCAGCAGCCAAGGGACAGGGAGATTGTACGAGCAGTACTTC
TRBV11-2	TRBJ2-3	16	few	NA	CASSQSRAPQGDTQYF	TGTGCCAGCAGCCAGTCTAGGGCCCCCCAGGGGGATACGCAGTATTTT
TRBV7-3	TRBJ2-1	14	NA	NA	CASSPPGLPMEQFF	TGTGCCAGCAGCCCCCCGGGACTCCCCATGGAGCAGTTCTTC
TRBV18	TRBJ1-1	15	NA	TRBD1	CASSGRQGQGAEAFF	TGTGCCAGCTCAGGACGACAGGGTCAAGGGGCTGAAGCTTTCTTT
TRBV18	TRBJ2-7	12	NA	NA	CASSPSGSEQYF	TGTGCCAGCTCACCTTCAGGGAGCGAGCAGTACTTC
TRBV5-1	TRBJ2-3	19	few	TRBD2	CASSLGPVAGGHGTDTQYF	TGCGCCAGCAGCTTGGGTCCGGTAGCGGGGGGGCATGGCACAGATACGCAGTATTTT
TRBV20-1	TRBJ2-5	13	NA	TRBD1	CSARDRERETQYF	TGCAGTGCTAGGGACAGGGAGAGGGAGACCCAGTACTTC
TRBV20-1	TRBJ2-1	13	few	TRBD1	CSAPRDSYNEQFF	TGCAGTGCTCCCCGGGACAGCTACAATGAGCAGTTCTTC
TRBV20-1	TRBJ2-7	15	few	TRBD2	CSANLAGRNSYEQYF	TGCAGTGCTAACTTAGCGGGACGAAACTCCTACGAGCAGTACTTC
TRBV12-3/TRBV12-4	TRBJ2-3	14	few	NA	CASSLRQNTDTQYF	TGTGCCAGCAGTTTACGACAGAACACAGATACGCAGTATTTT
TRBV6-5	TRBJ2-5	16	NA	NA	CASSYSPQGSPETQYF	TGTGCCAGCAGTTACTCCCCACAGGGATCTCCGGAGACCCAGTACTTC
TRBV15	TRBJ2-1	14	many	TRBD2	CATNPGGSYNEQFF	TGTGCCACCAACCCCGGGGGGAGCTACAATGAGCAGTTCTTC